The 20 T cell receptor beta chains below were found in one sample sequenced in a study of T cell responses to AZD1222 COVID-19 vaccine. Assay: immunoSEQ multiplex PCR; the TCRdb copy retains only in-frame clones and omits some. The sample shows more than 150,000 clones, about 92% of them seen only once. Sequences were derived from peripheral blood, sampled on day 0 of AZD1222 vaccination. These receptors originate from an adult in good health.

This clone came up once. CDR3 region: CASSQYRTGAGGYTF. The CDR3 DNA is TGTGCCAGCAGCCAATATAGGACAGGGGCCGGCGGCTACACCTTC. The chain has TRBV7-8 and TRBJ1-2, with 9 bases matching TRBD1. The junction had 12 bases not matched to a gene; V was cut back by 5 bases and J by 8 bases. Germline-derived CDR1 and CDR2 are SGHVS and FQNEAQ. The CDR3 runs to 15 residues.

The chain combines TRBV5-8 with TRBJ1-1, with a weak D call TRBD1 (6 bases). Germline values: CDR1 SGHTS, CDR2 YDEGEE. Trimming cost V 9 bases and J 4 bases, with 16 bases left between them. This CDR3 is 13 amino acids long. The CDR3 nucleotides read TGTGCCAACTTTTACAGGGTAGGCACTGAAGCTTTCTTT. Translating gives CANFYRVGTEAFF.

The chain employs TRBV7-9 and TRBJ1-1; a possible D gene is TRBD1 (5 bases). The CDR3 extends over 14 amino acids. With 5 bases removed from V and 0 bases from J, the gap between germline ends came to 10 bases. Looked up from germline, CDR1 is SEHNR and CDR2 is FQNEAQ (reference sequence). This CDR3 is CASSRQSLNTEAFF. DNA for the CDR3: TGTGCCAGCAGCAGACAGAGCTTGAACACTGAAGCTTTCTTT.

Written as DNA, the CDR3 is TGCGCCAGCAGCGCGGGGGACCTTAGCAATCAGCCCCAGCATTTT. Translation: CASSAGDLSNQPQHF. The chain uses TRBV5-1 and TRBJ1-5, with D perhaps matching TRBD1 (5 bases). Trimming stripped 4 bases from V and 0 bases from J, with 11 bases between. CDR1 SGHRS and CDR2 YFSETQ come from the germline V gene. The CDR3 spans 15 residues.

The J gene is TRBJ2-3, the V gene TRBV29-1, with D uncertain. V gave up 3 bases and J gave up 3 bases, with 13 bases separating them. Looked up from germline, CDR1 is SQVTM and CDR2 is ANQGSEA. The CDR3 has 14 amino acids. CDR3 amino acids: CSVEGGDGTDTQYF. In nucleotides, the CDR3 is TGCAGCGTTGAGGGCGGAGACGGAACAGATACGCAGTATTTT.

This clone was seen once. J is TRBJ2-1 and V is TRBV5-1; 14 bases match TRBD2. The CDR3 is 20 residues long. Trimming cost V 4 bases and J 2 bases; bases outside gene matches: 14. Germline CDR1 and CDR2: SGHRS and YFSETQ. Here the CDR3 reads CASSHATSGRALIPYNEQFF. CDR3 DNA: TGCGCCAGCAGCCACGCGACTAGCGGGAGGGCCCTCATACCCTACAATGAGCAGTTCTTC.

V is TRBV2 and J is TRBJ1-3; a possible D gene is TRBD1 (6 bases). Germline V CDR1 and CDR2: SNHLY, FYNNEI. The CDR3 contains 11 residues. V was trimmed by 10 bases and J by 4 bases, leaving 8 bases between them. CDR3 residues: CATQGGNTIYF. The CDR3 nucleotides read TGTGCCACCCAGGGGGGAAACACCATATATTTT.

This clone was seen just once. This rearrangement joins TRBV2 to TRBJ1-1; D ambiguous. The germline V gene has CDR1 SNHLY and CDR2 FYNNEI. Trimming pared 5 bases from V and 5 bases from J, leaving 9 bases between. The length of the CDR3 is 12 residues. The CDR3 region is CASSKEVTEAFF. In DNA, the CDR3 is TGTGCCAGCAGTAAAGAGGTTACTGAAGCTTTCTTT.

CDR3 nucleotides: TGTGCCAGCAGTATGGACTCGACAGCCTATGGCTACACCTTC. It specifies CASSMDSTAYGYTF. The genes are TRBV28 and TRBJ1-2; D is possibly TRBD1 (5 bases). This CDR3 comprises 14 residues. Germline CDR1 is MDHEN and CDR2 is SYDVKM. The V end was cut by 5 bases, the J end by 4 bases, with 14 bases between.

The V gene is TRBV19, the J gene TRBJ2-1; 11 bases agree with TRBD2. From germline, CDR1 is LNHDA and CDR2 SQIVND (reference sequence). This CDR3 is built from 15 residues. Trimming cost V 5 bases and J 4 bases; bases outside gene matches: 4. Written as DNA, the CDR3 is TGTGCCAGTAGTTATCTAGCGGGAGGTTACAATGAGCAGTTCTTC. Translated, it gives CASSYLAGGYNEQFF.

V gene TRBV5-1 combines with J gene TRBJ1-2, with TRBD1 as a possible D gene (6 bases). Between the trimmed V and J ends, which lost 7 bases and 2 bases, there was a span of 9 bases. This CDR3 is 12 amino acids long. Germline V CDR1 and CDR2: SGHRS, YFSETQ. CDR3 coding DNA: TGCGCCAGCCGGACAGAGAACTATGGCTACACCTTC. Protein: CASRTENYGYTF.

This clone came up many times. The chain combines TRBV7-9 with TRBJ1-4; D is perhaps TRBD1 (5 bases). V was cut by 4 bases and J by 5 bases, with 14 bases left in between. There are 15 residues in the CDR3. CDR1 is SEHNR and CDR2 is FQNEAQ in the germline V gene (reference sequence). The chain's CDR3 is CASSSGQDLNEKLFF. The CDR3 DNA reads TGTGCCAGCAGCTCCGGACAAGATCTGAATGAAAAACTGTTTTTT.

The J gene is TRBJ1-1, the V gene TRBV9; tentative D call: TRBD1 (6 bases). There are 15 residues in the CDR3. With 0 bases removed from V and 1 base from J, the gap between germline ends came to 10 bases. Germline V gene sequence: CDR1 SGDLS, CDR2 YYNGEE. CDR3: CASSVGPGENTEAFF. CDR3 DNA: TGTGCCAGCAGCGTAGGTCCAGGGGAGAACACTGAAGCTTTCTTT.

This chain uses TRBV6-2 or TRBV6-3 with TRBJ1-4; no firm D call. CDR1 is MNHEY and CDR2 is SVGEGT in the germline V gene. This CDR3 contains 15 residues. V was clipped by 5 bases and J by 1 base, with 11 bases between them. CDR3 in amino acids: CASSRPSGTNEKLFF. DNA for the CDR3: TGTGCCAGCAGTCGCCCCTCAGGAACTAATGAAAAACTGTTTTTT.

This clone was recorded once. This rearrangement joins TRBV6-5 to TRBJ1-5; a possible D gene is TRBD1 (5 bases). V was trimmed by 6 bases and J by 0 bases, leaving 12 bases between them. The CDR3 loop spans 15 amino acids. The V gene's germline CDR1 is MNHEY and CDR2 SVGAGI. The CDR3 sequence is CASSTGLNSNQPQHF. The DNA for the CDR3 is TGTGCCAGCAGCACGGGACTCAATAGCAATCAGCCCCAGCATTTT.

For this clone: Other DNA sequences within the sample encode an identical CDR3. The chain recombines TRBV3-1 (or the pseudogene TRBV3-2) with TRBJ1-2; TRBD1 matches at 7 bases. CDR3 length: 15 amino acids. V shed 1 base, J shed 3 bases, and the junction held 5 bases outside the gene matches. Germline assignment: CDR1 LGHDT and CDR2 YNNKEL (reference sequence). The CDR3 region has the DNA TGTGCCAGCAGCCAAGGCCGACAGGGCTACTATGGCTACACCTTC. Residues: CASSQGRQGYYGYTF.

This clone was recorded only once. The chain combines TRBV12-3 or TRBV12-4 with TRBJ1-5, with D hard to call. V was trimmed by 5 bases and J by 6 bases, leaving 11 bases between them. The CDR3 has 13 residues. The CDR3 DNA is TGTGCCAGCAGTCTCGAGAGAGGTCAGCCCCAGCATTTT. Translation: CASSLERGQPQHF.

V gene TRBV6-5 combines with J gene TRBJ2-4, with TRBD1 matching 9 bases. The J segment lost 9 bases and the V segment lost 2 bases, leaving 8 bases of the junction unmatched. Germline V gives CDR1 MNHEY, CDR2 SVGAGI. This CDR3 region has 15 residues. This CDR3 reads CASSYDTGQGSIQYF. The CDR3 nucleotides are TGTGCCAGCAGTTACGATACCGGACAGGGGAGCATTCAGTACTTC.

This clone was observed once. The CDR3, as DNA: TGTGCCAGTAGTCCTCCTAGCGGTACTGAAGCTTTCTTT. This codes for CASSPPSGTEAFF. V and J are TRBV19 and TRBJ1-1; D gene uncertain. The CDR3 is 13 amino acids. Per the germline V gene, CDR1 is LNHDA and CDR2 is SQIVND (reference sequence). The germline V and J ends were trimmed by 5 bases and 5 bases, with 12 bases remaining between them.

This clone was seen once. The CDR3 region has the DNA TGTGCCAGCAGCCCCGACGGAAACACCATATATTTT. Translated, it gives CASSPDGNTIYF. J is TRBJ1-3 and V is TRBV7-8, with D unresolved. This CDR3 is built from 12 residues. CDR1 and CDR2 (germline): SGHVS, FQNEAQ. V was pared by 5 bases and J by 4 bases, with 6 bases between.